One sample yielded the 28 T cell receptor beta chains listed below, sequenced in a study of T-cell reconstitution after alpha-beta-depleted transplantation in children (TCRdb year 2016). Library preparation was by PCR. Sequencer: Illumina HiSeq 2500. Molecular barcoding was employed in the preparation of TCR libraries, with unique molecular identifiers being used to normalize TCRbeta repertoire quantification. Through fastp at Q25 and MiXCR, TCRdb rebuilt clones from the public reads, retaining in-frame beta chains. Each CDR3 protein gets just one entry, which takes the most common genes and DNA from the rows behind it. This sample holds more than 450,000 distinct CDR3 sequences; 15% to 20% were observed only once. Together, the top ten hold more than 2.5% of the sample. Sequenced here: PBMCs from the stem cell graft donor, sampled from the stem cell graft. The receptors here all came from a human donor who donated a stem cell graft to a child with acute lymphoblastic leukemia.

This clonotype occurred a few times. Germline and junction disagree at one end, which may indicate a read error. Here the CDR3 reads CASSLGRTGNPEAFF. In DNA, the CDR3 is TGCGCCAGCAGCTTGGGGAGGACAGGGAACCCTGAAGCTTTCTTT. The chain is built from TRBV5-1 and TRBJ1-1; 8 bases are a match to TRBD1. Germline V gene data show CDR1 as SGHRS and CDR2 as YFSETQ. This CDR3 comprises 15 residues. The entire variable domain, with the rest obtained from reference TRBV5-1 and TRBJ1-1, is as follows: KAGVTQTPRYLIKTRGQQVTLSCSPISGHRSVSWYQQTPGQGLQFLFEYFSETQRNKGNFPGRFSGRQFSNSRSEMNVSTLELGDSALYLCASSLGRTGNPEAFFGQGTRLTVV.

This clonotype was detected many times. This chain joins TRBV21-1 and TRBJ2-1; TRBD2 reflects the table's D call only, with no check against the DNA. TRBV21-1 has pseudogene status. This CDR3 region has 16 residues. CDR3 DNA sequence: TGTGCCAGCAGCAAAGCTGTCGGTCTAGCAAGCAATGAGCAGTTCTTC. Amino acids: CASSKAVGLASNEQFF.

For this clonotype: An end of the junction differs from the germline gene, which may be a read error. The rearrangement joins TRBV10-3 to TRBJ2-1; D is unclear. Germline CDR1 ENHRY, CDR2 SYGVKD. This CDR3 region has 16 residues. CDR3 DNA: TGTGCCATCAGTGAGGGGCCCGGAGCTGAGACGTATGAGGAGTTCTTC. Amino acid sequence: CAISEGPGAETYEEFF.

This clonotype was counted a few times. This chain links TRBV20-1 with TRBJ2-7, with D perhaps matching TRBD2 (6 bases). Per the germline V gene, CDR1 is DFQATT and CDR2 is SNEGSKA (reference sequence). The CDR3 has 16 amino acids. Trimming removed 2 bases from V and 5 bases from J, with 22 bases in between. CDR3 in DNA: TGCAGTGCTAGACCTCTCACAGGTTCGGGAGTCAACGAGCAGTACTTC. It codes for CSARPLTGSGVNEQYF.

The chain joins TRBV27 to TRBJ1-5; no definite D call. Trimming left V 5 bases short and J 6 bases short, with 8 bases between. The length of the CDR3 is 12 residues. CDR1 is MNHEY, CDR2 SMNVEV, per germline (reference sequence). The CDR3 loop is CASSPAAQPQHF. DNA of the CDR3: TGTGCCAGCAGTCCCGCAGCTCAGCCCCAGCATTTT.

This clonotype appeared a few times. The genes are TRBV27 and TRBJ2-1; 9 bases are shared with TRBD1. Germline V gives CDR1 MNHEY, CDR2 SMNVEV (reference sequence). The junction had 0 bases not matched to a gene; V was cut back by 1 base and J by 5 bases. The CDR3 totals 14 residues. The CDR3 loop reads CASSLWTGDNEQFF. The DNA for the CDR3 is TGTGCCAGCAGTTTATGGACAGGGGACAATGAGCAGTTCTTC.

This clonotype was found a few times. The V and J genes are TRBV6-1 and TRBJ2-7, with D maybe TRBD1 (6 bases). The CDR3 runs to 15 residues. Germline values: CDR1 MNHNS, CDR2 SASEGT. V gave up 3 bases and J gave up 5 bases, with 17 bases separating them. CDR3 sequence reads: CASSDRGVHRDEQYF. CDR3 in DNA: TGTGCCAGCAGTGACAGGGGCGTCCATAGGGACGAGCAGTACTTC.

This sequence joins TRBV30 and TRBJ2-5; tentatively, D is TRBD2 (6 bases). The germline CDR1 and CDR2 sequences are GTSNPN and SVGIG (reference sequence). V lost 8 bases and J lost 0, with 10 bases in between. The CDR3 is made up of 12 amino acids. The CDR3 here is CAGRDYQETQYF. In nucleotides, the CDR3 is TGTGCCGGCCGGGACTACCAAGAGACCCAGTACTTC.

The chain uses TRBV5-1 and TRBJ2-5; TRBD2 aligns across 12 bases. Per the germline V gene, CDR1 is SGHRS and CDR2 is YFSETQ. This CDR3 has 17 amino acids. Germline trimming cut 0 bases from V and 4 bases from J; bases unmatched to any gene: 7. The CDR3 region has the DNA TGCGCCAGCAGCTTGGGACTAGCGGGAGCTCTCCGAGAGACCCAGTACTTC. Its translation is CASSLGLAGALRETQYF.

This clonotype turned up a few times. Germline and junction disagree at one end, which may indicate a read error. The chain has TRBV5-4 and TRBJ2-4, with 8 bases identical to TRBD1. In germline, CDR1 is SGHNT, CDR2 YYREEE (reference sequence). This CDR3 contains 13 residues. The CDR3 nucleotides read TGTGCCAGCAGCTTGGACAGGGGGAACAGTCAGTACTTC. This sequence encodes CASSLDRGNSQYF.

This clonotype was detected only a few times. The V gene is TRBV29-1, the J gene TRBJ1-2, with D perhaps TRBD1 (5 bases). Per the germline V gene, CDR1 is SQVTM and CDR2 is ANQGSEA. Trimming shortened V by 0 bases and J by 1 base, and 12 bases separated the two germline ends. This CDR3 region has 15 residues. The CDR3 sequence: CSVEDRGGYNYGYTF. In DNA, the CDR3 is TGCAGCGTTGAAGATCGCGGGGGTTATAACTATGGCTACACCTTC.

CDR3 amino acids: CASRLTSYEQYF. As DNA, the CDR3 is TGTGCCAGCAGACTGACCTCCTACGAGCAGTACTTC. The chain recombines TRBV12-3 or TRBV12-4 with TRBJ2-7; D gene ambiguous. V was shortened by 6 bases and J by 0 bases, with 6 bases between the two germline ends. The CDR3 is 12 amino acids.

For the CDR3, the DNA is TGTGCCAGCAGCTTAGATCCGGTTGGGGTTCAGCCCCAGCATTTT. Protein product: CASSLDPVGVQPQHF. The chain couples TRBV7-9 to TRBJ1-5; D not certain. CDR3 length equals 15 residues. V lost 1 base and J lost 6, with 13 bases in between. CDR1 is SEHNR, CDR2 FQNEAQ, per germline (reference sequence).

V usage is TRBV7-9 and J usage is TRBJ1-2; TRBD1 matches at 9 bases. Looked up from germline, CDR1 is SEHNR and CDR2 is FQNEAQ (reference sequence). V gave up 4 bases and J gave up 6 bases; unmatched junction bases: 9. The CDR3 loop spans 15 amino acids. The CDR3 DNA reads TGTGCCAGCAGCTCAACCGGGACAGGGATGGATGGCTACACCTTC. Translating it yields CASSSTGTGMDGYTF.

The V call is TRBV5-1, the J call TRBJ2-5, with TRBD1 as a possible D gene (5 bases). The germline gives CDR1 SGHRS, CDR2 YFSETQ. Trimming pared 3 bases from V and 4 bases from J, leaving 16 bases between. The CDR3 runs 15 residues. The CDR3 DNA follows: TGCGCCAGCAGCTCTGACGGCAGGGCCATAGAGACCCAGTACTTC. Translated, it gives CASSSDGRAIETQYF.

The chain is built from TRBV6-1 and TRBJ2-6; possibly TRBD2 for D (6 bases). V shed 5 bases and J shed 3 bases, with 11 bases lying between them. CDR3 size: 15 residues. CDR1 is MNHNS and CDR2 is SASEGT in the germline V gene. The CDR3 sequence: CASSKEGSGANVLTF. The CDR3 nucleotides are TGTGCCAGCAGTAAGGAGGGAAGTGGGGCCAACGTCCTGACTTTC.

The chain links TRBV12-3 or TRBV12-4 to TRBJ1-1; no definite D call. Trimming cost V 2 bases and J 4 bases, with 14 bases left between them. The CDR3 spans 15 residues. As DNA, the CDR3 is TGTGCCAGCAGTTTACGTCGGACGCTGGGCACTGAAGCTTTCTTT. Translating it yields CASSLRRTLGTEAFF.

The rearrangement uses TRBV24-1 and TRBJ2-1; D unclear. Germline V gives CDR1 KGHDR, CDR2 SFDVKD. The V gene lost 4 bases and the J gene lost 5 bases, with 11 bases spanning the gap. The CDR3 is 14 residues long. The CDR3 nucleotides are TGTGCCACCAGTGACGCCGCACTTGACAATGAGCAGTTCTTC. Translation gives CATSDAALDNEQFF.

The chain has TRBV20-1 and TRBJ1-5; 7 nucleotides align to TRBD1. After removal of 3 bases from V and 5 bases from J, the junction contained 10 bases not matched to a gene. The CDR3 runs 15 residues. The germline gives CDR1 DFQATT, CDR2 SNEGSKA (reference sequence). The CDR3 DNA reads as TGCAGTGCTAGGAGTTTTTGGCAGGGGGATCAGCCCCAGCATTTT. It is translated as CSARSFWQGDQPQHF.

This clonotype was counted between two and nine times. V usage is TRBV5-1 and J usage is TRBJ2-5; no definite D call. V was clipped by 0 bases and J by 5 bases, with 8 bases between them. Germline lookup yields CDR1 SGHRS and CDR2 YFSETQ. CDR3 length equals 13 residues. CDR3 bases: TGCGCCAGCAGCTTGGTGACGGTGGAGACCCAGTACTTC. Translating it yields CASSLVTVETQYF. The full variable domain, rest sourced from reference TRBV5-1 and TRBJ2-5, is KAGVTQTPRYLIKTRGQQVTLSCSPISGHRSVSWYQQTPGQGLQFLFEYFSETQRNKGNFPGRFSGRQFSNSRSEMNVSTLELGDSALYLCASSLVTVETQYFGPGTRLLVL.

This clonotype was seen more than once but under ten times. The chain is built from TRBV5-1 and TRBJ2-5; 9 bases align to TRBD2. Trimming at V came to 1 base and at J to 2 bases, leaving 6 bases not matched to a gene. The CDR3 is 16 residues long. The germline V gene has CDR1 SGHRS and CDR2 YFSETQ. CDR3 in amino acids: CASSLMGLALQETQYF. In nucleotides, the CDR3 is TGCGCCAGCAGCTTGATGGGACTAGCACTACAAGAGACCCAGTACTTC.

V gene TRBV12-3 or TRBV12-4 combines with J gene TRBJ2-7; 7 bases agree with TRBD1. This CDR3 has 16 residues. J lost 3 bases, V lost 5 bases, and 13 bases had no gene match. The CDR3 region is CASSRGHSPRVYEQYF. The CDR3 bases are TGTGCCAGCAGTAGGGGGCACAGCCCCCGGGTCTACGAGCAGTACTTC.

Ten or more counts support this clonotype. V usage is TRBV12-3 or TRBV12-4 and J usage is TRBJ2-6; 7 bases align to TRBD2. V lost 4 bases, J lost 1 base, and 1 base stayed unmatched. This CDR3 is 15 amino acids long. CDR3 protein: CASSWEGSGANVLTF. The CDR3, as DNA: TGTGCCAGCAGTTGGGAGGGTTCTGGGGCCAACGTCCTGACTTTC.

This rearrangement joins TRBV12-3 or TRBV12-4 to TRBJ1-1, with D possibly TRBD1 on 5 matching bases. The V and J ends lost 4 bases and 0 bases respectively, with 12 bases between them. CDR3 length equals 15 residues. This CDR3 reads CASSYAGTLNTEAFF. In DNA, the CDR3 is TGTGCCAGCAGTTATGCAGGGACCTTGAACACTGAAGCTTTCTTT.

The V gene is TRBV19, the J gene TRBJ2-1, with 7 positions matching TRBD2. CDR3 size: 14 residues. Germline trimming cut 8 bases from V and 1 base from J; bases unmatched to any gene: 5. Germline V lookup: CDR1 LNHDA, CDR2 SQIVND (reference sequence). The chain's CDR3 is CASGRGVSYNEQFF. The CDR3 DNA reads TGTGCCAGTGGGAGGGGAGTTTCCTACAATGAGCAGTTCTTC.

A few counts support this clonotype. The J gene is TRBJ1-2, the V gene TRBV7-9, with D unclear. Trimming took off 2 bases at V and 7 bases at J, with 14 bases between the two ends. The CDR3 covers 14 residues. The germline V gene has CDR1 SEHNR and CDR2 FQNEAQ (reference sequence). The CDR3 DNA reads TGTGCCAGCAGCTTACCGGGAGGCGGAGGTGGCTACACCTTC. This sequence encodes CASSLPGGGGGYTF.

This chain links TRBV5-1 with TRBJ2-7, with unresolved D. Per germline, CDR1 SGHRS and CDR2 YFSETQ. The CDR3 consists of 12 residues. The V end was cut by 0 bases, the J end by 6 bases, with 7 bases between. The CDR3 bases are TGCGCCAGCAGCTTGGAGGACGGCGAGCAGTACTTC. It translates to CASSLEDGEQYF.

The V call is TRBV9, the J call TRBJ1-5, with D maybe TRBD1 (5 bases). Per the germline V gene, CDR1 is SGDLS and CDR2 is YYNGEE. V was pared by 3 bases and J by 0 bases, with 10 bases between. This CDR3 is 15 amino acids long. The CDR3 loop is CASSAGGVSNQPQHF. In DNA, the CDR3 is TGTGCCAGCAGCGCCGGGGGGGTTAGCAATCAGCCCCAGCATTTT.